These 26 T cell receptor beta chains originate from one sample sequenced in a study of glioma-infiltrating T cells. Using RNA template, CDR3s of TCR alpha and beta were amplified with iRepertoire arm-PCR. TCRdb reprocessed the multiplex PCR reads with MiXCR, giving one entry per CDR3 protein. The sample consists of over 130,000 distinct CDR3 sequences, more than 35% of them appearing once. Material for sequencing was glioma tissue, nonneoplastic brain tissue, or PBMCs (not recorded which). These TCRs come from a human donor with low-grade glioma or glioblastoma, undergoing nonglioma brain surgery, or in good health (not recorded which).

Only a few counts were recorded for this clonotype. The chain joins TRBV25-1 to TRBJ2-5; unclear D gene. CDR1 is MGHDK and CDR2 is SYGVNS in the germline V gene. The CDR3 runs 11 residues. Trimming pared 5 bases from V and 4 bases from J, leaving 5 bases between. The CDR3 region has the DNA TGTGCCAGCAGTTGGGGAGAGACCCAGTACTTC. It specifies CASSWGETQYF. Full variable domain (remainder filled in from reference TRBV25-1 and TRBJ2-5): EADIYQTPRYLVIGTGKKITLECSQTMGHDKMYWYQQDPGMELHLIHYSYGVNSTEKGDLSSESTVSRIRTEHFPLTLESARPSHTSQYLCASSWGETQYFGPGTRLLVL.

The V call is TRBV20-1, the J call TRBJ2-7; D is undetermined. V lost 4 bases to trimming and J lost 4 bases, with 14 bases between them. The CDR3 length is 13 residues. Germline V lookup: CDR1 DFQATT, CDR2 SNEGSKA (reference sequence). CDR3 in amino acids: CSAIKGPSYEQYF. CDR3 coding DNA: TGCAGTGCTATCAAGGGTCCCTCATACGAGCAGTACTTC.

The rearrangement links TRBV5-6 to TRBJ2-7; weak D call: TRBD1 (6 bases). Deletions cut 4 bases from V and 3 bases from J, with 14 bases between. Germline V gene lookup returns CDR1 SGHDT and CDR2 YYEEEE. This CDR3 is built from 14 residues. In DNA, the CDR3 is TGTGCCAGCAGCCAGACAGGATACAACTACGAGCAGTACTTC. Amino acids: CASSQTGYNYEQYF.

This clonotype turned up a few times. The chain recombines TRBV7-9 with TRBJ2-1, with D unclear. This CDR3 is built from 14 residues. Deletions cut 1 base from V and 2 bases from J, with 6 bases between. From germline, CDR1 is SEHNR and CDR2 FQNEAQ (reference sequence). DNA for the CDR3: TGTGCCAGCAGCTTAGATGGAGCCTACAATGAGCAGTTCTTC. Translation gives CASSLDGAYNEQFF.

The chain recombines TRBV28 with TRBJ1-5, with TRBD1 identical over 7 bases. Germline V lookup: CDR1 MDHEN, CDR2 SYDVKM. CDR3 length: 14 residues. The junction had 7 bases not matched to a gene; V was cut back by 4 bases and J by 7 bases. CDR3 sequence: CASSSGTVIQPQHF. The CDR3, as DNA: TGTGCCAGCAGTTCAGGGACAGTGATCCAGCCCCAGCATTTT.

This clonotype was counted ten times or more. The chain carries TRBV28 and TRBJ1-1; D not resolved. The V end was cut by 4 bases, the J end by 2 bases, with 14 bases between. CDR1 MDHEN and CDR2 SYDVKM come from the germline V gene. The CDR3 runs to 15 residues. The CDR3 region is CASSSPKRANTEAFF. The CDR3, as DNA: TGTGCCAGCAGTTCCCCAAAAAGGGCAAACACTGAAGCTTTCTTT.

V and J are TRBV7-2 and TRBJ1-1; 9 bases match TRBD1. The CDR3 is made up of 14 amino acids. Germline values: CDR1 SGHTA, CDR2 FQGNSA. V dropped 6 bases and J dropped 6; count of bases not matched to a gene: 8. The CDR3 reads CASRNTGQGSEAFF. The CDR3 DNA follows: TGTGCCAGCAGAAACACAGGACAGGGGTCTGAAGCTTTCTTT.

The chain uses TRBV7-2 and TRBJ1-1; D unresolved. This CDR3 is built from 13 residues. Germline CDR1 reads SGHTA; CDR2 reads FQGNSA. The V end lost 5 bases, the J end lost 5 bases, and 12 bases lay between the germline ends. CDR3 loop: CASSLSQETEAFF. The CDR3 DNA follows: TGTGCCAGCAGCCTATCGCAGGAAACTGAAGCTTTCTTT.

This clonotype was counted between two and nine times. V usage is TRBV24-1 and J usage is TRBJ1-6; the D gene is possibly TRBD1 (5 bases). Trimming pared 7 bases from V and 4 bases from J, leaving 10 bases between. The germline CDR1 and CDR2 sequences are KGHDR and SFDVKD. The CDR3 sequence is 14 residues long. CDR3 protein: CATSEDTYNSPLHF. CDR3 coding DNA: TGTGCCACCAGCGAGGACACTTATAATTCACCCCTCCACTTT.

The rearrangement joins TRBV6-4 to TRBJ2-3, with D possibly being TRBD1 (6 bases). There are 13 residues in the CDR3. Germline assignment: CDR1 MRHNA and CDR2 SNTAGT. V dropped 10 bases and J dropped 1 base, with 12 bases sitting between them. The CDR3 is CAIGGSGTDTQYF. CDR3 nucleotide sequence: TGTGCCATAGGGGGTTCGGGCACAGATACGCAGTATTTT.

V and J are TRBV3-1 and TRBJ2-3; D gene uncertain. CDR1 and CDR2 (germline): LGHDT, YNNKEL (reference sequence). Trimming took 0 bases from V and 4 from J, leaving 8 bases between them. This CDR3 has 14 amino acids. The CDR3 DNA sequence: TGTGCCAGCAGCCAAGAGTTTAGAGCAGATACGCAGTATTTT. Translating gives CASSQEFRADTQYF.

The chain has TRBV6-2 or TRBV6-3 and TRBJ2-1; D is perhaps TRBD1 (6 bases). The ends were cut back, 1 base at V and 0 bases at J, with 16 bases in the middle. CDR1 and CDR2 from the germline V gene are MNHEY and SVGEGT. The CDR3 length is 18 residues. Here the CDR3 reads CASSYFTGTQTSYNEQFF. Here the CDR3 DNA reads TGTGCCAGCAGTTACTTCACAGGGACCCAAACCTCCTACAATGAGCAGTTCTTC.

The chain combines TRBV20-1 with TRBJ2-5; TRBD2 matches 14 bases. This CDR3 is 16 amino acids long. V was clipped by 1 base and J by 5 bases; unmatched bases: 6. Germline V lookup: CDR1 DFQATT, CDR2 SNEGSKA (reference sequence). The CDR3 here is CSARAGLAGVRETQYF. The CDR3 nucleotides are TGCAGTGCTAGAGCGGGACTAGCGGGAGTACGGGAGACCCAGTACTTC.

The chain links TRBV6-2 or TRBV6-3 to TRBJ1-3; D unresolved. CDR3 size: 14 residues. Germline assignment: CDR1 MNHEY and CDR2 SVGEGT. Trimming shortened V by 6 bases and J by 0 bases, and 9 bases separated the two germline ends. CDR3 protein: CASRSSGSGNTIYF. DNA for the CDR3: TGTGCCAGCAGATCTAGTGGCTCTGGAAACACCATATATTTT.

This CDR3 reads CASSLAVTATYEQYF. CDR3 coding DNA: TGTGCCAGCAGCTTAGCCGTGACAGCCACCTACGAGCAGTACTTC. J is TRBJ2-5 and V is TRBV7-2, with a tentative D call TRBD1 (5 bases). The end of the DNA aligns better with TRBJ2-7, so the J call may be wrong. This CDR3 has 15 amino acids. Germline V gene data show CDR1 as SGHTA and CDR2 as FQGNSA.

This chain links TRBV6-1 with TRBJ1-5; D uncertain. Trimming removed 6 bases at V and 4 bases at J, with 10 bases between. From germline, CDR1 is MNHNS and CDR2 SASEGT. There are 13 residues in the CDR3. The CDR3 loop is CASSQGRNQPQHF. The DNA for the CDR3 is TGTGCCAGCAGCCAAGGAAGAAATCAGCCCCAGCATTTT.

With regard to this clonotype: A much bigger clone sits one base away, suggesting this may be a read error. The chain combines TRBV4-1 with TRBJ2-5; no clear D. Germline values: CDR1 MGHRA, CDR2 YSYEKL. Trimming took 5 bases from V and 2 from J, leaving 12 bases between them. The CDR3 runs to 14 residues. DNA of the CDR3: TGCGCCAGCAGCGTGACGCCACTTCAAGAGACCCAGTACTTC. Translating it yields CASSVTPLQETQYF.

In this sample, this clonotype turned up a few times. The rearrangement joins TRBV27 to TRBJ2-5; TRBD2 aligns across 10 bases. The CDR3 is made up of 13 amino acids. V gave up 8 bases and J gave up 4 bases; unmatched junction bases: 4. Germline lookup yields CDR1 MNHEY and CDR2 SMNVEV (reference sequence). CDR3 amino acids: CASGRTSGETQYF. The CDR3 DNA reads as TGTGCCAGCGGCAGGACTAGCGGAGAGACCCAGTACTTC.

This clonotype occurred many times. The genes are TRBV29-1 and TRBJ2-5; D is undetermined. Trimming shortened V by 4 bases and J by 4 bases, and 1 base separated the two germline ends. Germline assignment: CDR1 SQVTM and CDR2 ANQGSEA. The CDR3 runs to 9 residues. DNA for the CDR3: TGCAGCGTTGGAGAGACCCAGTACTTC. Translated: CSVGETQYF.

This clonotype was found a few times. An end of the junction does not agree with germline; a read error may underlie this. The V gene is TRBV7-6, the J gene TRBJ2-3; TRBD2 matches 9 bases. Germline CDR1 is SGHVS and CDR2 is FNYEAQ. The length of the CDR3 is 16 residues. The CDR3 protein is CARSLASSGITDTQYF. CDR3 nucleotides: TGTGCCCGCAGCTTAGCGTCTAGCGGGATTACAGATACGCAGTATTTT. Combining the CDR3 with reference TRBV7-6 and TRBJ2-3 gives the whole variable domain GAGVSQSPRYKVTKRGQDVALRCDPISGHVSLYWYRQALGQGPEFLTYFNYEAQQDKSGLPNDRFSAERPEGSISTLTIQRTEQRDSAMYRCARSLASSGITDTQYFGPGTRLTVL.

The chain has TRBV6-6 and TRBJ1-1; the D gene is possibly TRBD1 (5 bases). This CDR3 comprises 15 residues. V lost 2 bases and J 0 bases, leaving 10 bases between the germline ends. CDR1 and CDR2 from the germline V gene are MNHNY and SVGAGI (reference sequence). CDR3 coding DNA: TGTGCCAGCAGTTACGACGGGGCGGTGAACACTGAAGCTTTCTTT. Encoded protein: CASSYDGAVNTEAFF.

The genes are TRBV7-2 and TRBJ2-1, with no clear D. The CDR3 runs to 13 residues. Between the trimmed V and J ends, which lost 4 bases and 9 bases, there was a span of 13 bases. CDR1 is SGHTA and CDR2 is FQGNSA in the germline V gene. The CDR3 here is CASSSPPYGEQFF. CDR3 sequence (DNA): TGTGCCAGCAGCTCACCGCCGTACGGTGAGCAGTTCTTC.

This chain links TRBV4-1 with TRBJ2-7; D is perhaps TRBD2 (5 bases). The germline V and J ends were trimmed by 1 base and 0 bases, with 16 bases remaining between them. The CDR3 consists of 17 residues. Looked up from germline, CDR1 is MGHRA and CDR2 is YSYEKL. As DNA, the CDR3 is TGCGCCAGCAGCCAAGTGTATACCCAACGGGGCTCCTACGAGCAGTACTTC. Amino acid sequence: CASSQVYTQRGSYEQYF.

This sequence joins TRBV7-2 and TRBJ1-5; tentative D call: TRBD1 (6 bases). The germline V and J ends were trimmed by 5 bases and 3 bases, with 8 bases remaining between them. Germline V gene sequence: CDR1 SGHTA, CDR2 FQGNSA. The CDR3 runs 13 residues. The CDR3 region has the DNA TGTGCCAGCAGCCAGGGGCCCAATCAGCCCCAGCATTTT. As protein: CASSQGPNQPQHF.

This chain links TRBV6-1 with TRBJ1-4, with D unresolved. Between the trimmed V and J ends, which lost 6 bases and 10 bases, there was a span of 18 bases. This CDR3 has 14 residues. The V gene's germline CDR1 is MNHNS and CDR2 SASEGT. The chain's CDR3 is CASSSGPRTGKLFF. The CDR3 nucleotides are TGTGCCAGCAGCTCCGGGCCCCGGACCGGAAAACTGTTTTTT.

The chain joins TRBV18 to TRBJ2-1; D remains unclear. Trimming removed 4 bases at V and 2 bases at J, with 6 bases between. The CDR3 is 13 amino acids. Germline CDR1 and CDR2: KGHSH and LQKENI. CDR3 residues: CASSRAAYNEQFF. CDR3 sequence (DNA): TGTGCCAGCTCACGGGCAGCCTACAATGAGCAGTTCTTC.